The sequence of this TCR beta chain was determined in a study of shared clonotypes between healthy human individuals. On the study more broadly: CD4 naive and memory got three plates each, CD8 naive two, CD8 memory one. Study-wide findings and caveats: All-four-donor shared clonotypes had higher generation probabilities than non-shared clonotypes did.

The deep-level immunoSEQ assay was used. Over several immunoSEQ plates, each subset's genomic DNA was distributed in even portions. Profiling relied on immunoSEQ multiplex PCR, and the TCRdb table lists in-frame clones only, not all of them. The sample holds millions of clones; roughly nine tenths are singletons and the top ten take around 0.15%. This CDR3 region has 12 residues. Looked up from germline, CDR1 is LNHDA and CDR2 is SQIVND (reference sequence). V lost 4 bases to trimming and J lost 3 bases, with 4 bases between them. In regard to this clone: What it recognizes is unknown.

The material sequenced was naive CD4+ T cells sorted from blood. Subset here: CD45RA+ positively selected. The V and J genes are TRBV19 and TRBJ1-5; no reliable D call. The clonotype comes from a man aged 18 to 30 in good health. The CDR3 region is CASSTDNQPQHF. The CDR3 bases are TGTGCCAGTAGTACAGACAATCAGCCCCAGCATTTT.